These 16 T cell receptor beta chains originate from one sample sequenced in a study of response to subunit inactivated influenza vaccine. A single record per CDR3 protein comes from TCRdb applying MiXCR to the RT-PCR reads. The sample contains more than 150,000 distinct CDR3 sequences, approximately 12% of which appear only once. Specimen: CD8+ T cells sorted from PBMCs, collected 23 months after vaccination. Receptors were obtained from a man between 50 and 69 years old who received an inactivated influenza vaccine.

This clonotype has only a few counts. The genes are TRBV20-1 and TRBJ2-7; D not resolved. Germline-derived CDR1 and CDR2 are DFQATT and SNEGSKA (reference sequence). The CDR3 is 15 residues long. Trimming pared 0 bases from V and 2 bases from J, leaving 14 bases between. The CDR3 protein is CSARDRTFSTYEQYF. Written as DNA, the CDR3 is TGCAGTGCTAGAGACCGGACCTTCTCCACCTACGAGCAGTACTTC.

The gene calls are TRBV9 and TRBJ2-2; 7 bases are shared with TRBD2. The CDR3 loop spans 15 amino acids. J was trimmed by 6 bases and V by 0 bases; bases with no gene match: 5. Per the germline V gene, CDR1 is SGDLS and CDR2 is YYNGEE. CDR3 coding DNA: TGTGCCAGCAGCGTAGTCCGTGGGGGGGCCGGGGAGCTGTTTTTT. This codes for CASSVVRGGAGELFF.

V gene TRBV7-8 combines with J gene TRBJ1-2, with D hard to call. The V end lost 5 bases, the J end lost 4 bases, and 14 bases lay between the germline ends. This CDR3 region has 14 residues. Per the germline V gene, CDR1 is SGHVS and CDR2 is FQNEAQ. The CDR3 DNA follows: TGTGCCAGCAGCGCGGGTGCCTTCACCTATGGCTACACCTTC. The encoded protein is CASSAGAFTYGYTF.

This clonotype was seen more than once but under ten times. The chain combines TRBV12-3 or TRBV12-4 with TRBJ2-3; D remains ambiguous. V was pared by 5 bases and J by 0 bases, with 9 bases between. This CDR3 region has 14 residues. CDR3: CASSRLPSTDTQYF. In DNA, the CDR3 is TGTGCCAGCAGTAGACTCCCTAGCACAGATACGCAGTATTTT.

This clonotype occurred a few times. This chain uses TRBV12-3 or TRBV12-4 with TRBJ2-7; TRBD2 matches at 11 bases. The CDR3 contains 14 residues. V lost 7 bases and J lost 3; bases outside the gene matches: 5. Here the CDR3 DNA reads TGTGCCAGCACCGGGACTAGCGGAGGCTACGAGCAGTACTTC. Its translation: CASTGTSGGYEQYF.

At least ten counts were recorded for this clonotype. This rearrangement joins TRBV5-1 to TRBJ2-5; D may be TRBD2 (6 bases). The CDR3 extends over 15 amino acids. Germline CDR1 is SGHRS and CDR2 is YFSETQ. V was clipped by 4 bases and J by 1 base, with 14 bases between them. CDR3 sequence reads: CASSHWTGAQETQYF. The CDR3 nucleotides are TGCGCCAGCAGCCACTGGACGGGAGCCCAAGAGACCCAGTACTTC.

The chain has TRBV10-3 and TRBJ1-2, with D unresolved. The CDR3 totals 13 residues. V lost 8 bases, J lost 0 bases, and 10 bases lay in between. The germline CDR1 and CDR2 sequences are ENHRY and SYGVKD. The CDR3 DNA reads as TGTGCCATCTGGCACAACCCTAACTATGGCTACACCTTC. Amino acid sequence: CAIWHNPNYGYTF.

V is TRBV19 and J is TRBJ2-1; no clear D. V lost 1 base to trimming and J lost 2 bases, with 12 bases between them. The CDR3 extends over 16 amino acids. Looked up from germline, CDR1 is LNHDA and CDR2 is SQIVND (reference sequence). The DNA for the CDR3 is TGTGCCAGTAGTATAGTTTTTACTACAGCCTACAATGAGCAGTTCTTC. It specifies CASSIVFTTAYNEQFF.

This clonotype was counted only a few times. This chain uses TRBV7-2 with TRBJ2-3; TRBD2 aligns across 14 bases. CDR1 is SGHTA and CDR2 is FQGNSA in the germline V gene. The CDR3 has 17 amino acids. Germline trimming cut 5 bases from V and 5 bases from J; bases unmatched to any gene: 9. In DNA, the CDR3 is TGTGCCAGCAGCCCCGAGACTAGCGGGGGGGAACGAGATACGCAGTATTTT. Its translation is CASSPETSGGERDTQYF.

The sample holds many counts of this clonotype. The chain links TRBV5-6 to TRBJ2-7, with 9 bases that match TRBD1. Germline V gene sequence: CDR1 SGHDT, CDR2 YYEEEE. This CDR3 has 16 residues. With 4 bases clipped from V and 0 bases from J, the junction kept 8 bases outside the gene matches. CDR3 sequence reads: CASSLMGQGYSYEQYF. The DNA of the CDR3 is TGTGCCAGCAGCCTAATGGGACAGGGCTACTCCTACGAGCAGTACTTC.

The chain carries TRBV25-1 and TRBJ1-1; D not resolved. CDR3 length: 12 amino acids. Germline V gene sequence: CDR1 MGHDK, CDR2 SYGVNS. V lost 8 bases and J 4 bases, leaving 11 bases between the germline ends. This CDR3 is CASGLGGTEAFF. CDR3 nucleotides: TGTGCCAGCGGACTAGGCGGCACTGAAGCTTTCTTT.

This clonotype was seen only a few times. J is TRBJ2-4 and V is TRBV4-2; TRBD1 matches 9 bases. CDR1 is LGHNA and CDR2 is YNFKEQ in the germline V gene. The CDR3 totals 18 residues. V was clipped by 1 base and J by 4 bases; unmatched bases: 11. CDR3 coding DNA: TGTGCCAGCAGCCAAGTTGCCGGGACAGGGCTCCTTAAAAACATTCAGTACTTC. Protein sequence: CASSQVAGTGLLKNIQYF.

The sample holds many counts of this clonotype. The rearrangement joins TRBV11-2 to TRBJ2-2; the match to TRBD2 covers 10 bases. Germline lookup yields CDR1 SGHAT and CDR2 FQNNGV. The V segment lost 2 bases and the J segment 4 bases; nucleotides outside the gene matches: 13. The CDR3 is 19 residues long. CDR3 amino acids: CASSLWGAGGPSVTGELFF. CDR3 nucleotide sequence: TGTGCCAGCAGCTTATGGGGAGCGGGAGGGCCGTCGGTCACCGGGGAGCTGTTTTTT. The full variable domain, in which reference TRBV11-2 and TRBJ2-2 provide the parts outside the CDR3, is EAGVAQSPRYKIIEKRQSVAFWCNPISGHATLYWYQQILGQGPKLLIQFQNNGVVDDSQLPKDRFSAERLKGVDSTLKIQPAKLEDSAVYLCASSLWGAGGPSVTGELFFGEGSRLTVL.

In this sample, this clonotype turned up a few times. The V gene is TRBV12-3 or TRBV12-4, the J gene TRBJ2-2; either TRBD1 or TRBD2 may fit D (5 bases each). Trimming removed 3 bases at V and 6 bases at J, with 20 bases between. The CDR3 is 17 residues long. CDR3 bases: TGTGCCAGCAGTTTCCGTGGGGGATGGATTTCAGCCGGGGAGCTGTTTTTT. Its translation is CASSFRGGWISAGELFF.

The rearrangement links TRBV4-2 to TRBJ2-7; TRBD2 aligns across 8 bases. The CDR3 length is 18 residues. The junction had 10 bases not matched to a gene; V was cut back by 0 bases and J by 0 bases. Germline V gene data show CDR1 as LGHNA and CDR2 as YNFKEQ. The CDR3 sequence: CASSQERGAGGLSYEQYF. The DNA of the CDR3 is TGTGCCAGCAGCCAAGAAAGAGGGGCGGGAGGCCTCTCCTACGAGCAGTACTTC.

This clonotype has ten or more counts. CDR3 nucleotides: TGTGCCAGCAGTTCACCGTCGAATGAGCAGTTCTTC. Translated: CASSSPSNEQFF. The chain links TRBV12-3 or TRBV12-4 to TRBJ2-1; D is uncertain. The germline V and J ends were trimmed by 4 bases and 7 bases, with 8 bases remaining between them. The CDR3 has 12 residues.